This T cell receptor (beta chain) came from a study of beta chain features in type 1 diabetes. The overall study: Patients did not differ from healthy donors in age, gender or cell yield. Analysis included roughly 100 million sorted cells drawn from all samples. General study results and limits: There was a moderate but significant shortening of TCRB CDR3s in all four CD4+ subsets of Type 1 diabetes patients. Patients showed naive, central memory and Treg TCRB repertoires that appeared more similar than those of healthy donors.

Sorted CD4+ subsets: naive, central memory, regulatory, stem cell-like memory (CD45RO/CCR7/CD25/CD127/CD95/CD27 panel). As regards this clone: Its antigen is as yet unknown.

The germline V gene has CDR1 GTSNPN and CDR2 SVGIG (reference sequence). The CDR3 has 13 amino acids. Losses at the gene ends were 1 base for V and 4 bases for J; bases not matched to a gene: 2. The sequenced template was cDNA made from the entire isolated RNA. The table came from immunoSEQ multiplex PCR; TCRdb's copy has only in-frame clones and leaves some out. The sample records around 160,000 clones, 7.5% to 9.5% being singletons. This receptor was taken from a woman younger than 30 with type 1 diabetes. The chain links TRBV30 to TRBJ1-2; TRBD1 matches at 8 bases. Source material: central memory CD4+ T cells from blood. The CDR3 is CAWSGQGIYGYTF. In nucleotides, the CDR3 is TGTGCCTGGAGTGGACAGGGGATCTATGGCTACACCTTC.